The 14 T cell receptor beta chains presented below share a single source sample, sequenced in a study of shared clonotypes between healthy human individuals. Data came from immunoSEQ multiplex PCR; TCRdb stores just in-frame clones and leaves some out. The sample carries some 2 million clones, 85% to 95% recorded once. Sample: naive CD4+ T cells sorted from blood. Specified subset: CD45RA+ positively selected. The receptors were gathered from a man aged 18 to 29 in good health.

This clone appeared a single time. The chain links TRBV5-1 to TRBJ2-1; 12 bases line up with TRBD2. V was clipped by 4 bases and J by 7 bases; unmatched bases: 12. The CDR3 is 17 residues long. Germline CDR1 SGHRS, CDR2 YFSETQ. CDR3 sequence: CASSLGLAGFGVNEQFF. The CDR3, as DNA: TGCGCCAGCAGCCTAGGACTAGCGGGGTTTGGAGTGAATGAGCAGTTCTTC.

V and J are TRBV6-6 and TRBJ2-4; 8 bases map to TRBD1. The CDR3 covers 15 residues. CDR1 MNHNY and CDR2 SVGAGI come from the germline V gene (reference sequence). The ends lost 6 bases at V and 5 bases at J; junction bases unmatched: 9. CDR3 nucleotides: TGTGCCAGCAGCCGAACTGGACAGGGTGAAAACATTCAGTACTTC. This codes for CASSRTGQGENIQYF.

This chain joins TRBV5-1 and TRBJ2-3, with a weak D call TRBD2 (6 bases). Trimming cost V 1 base and J 3 bases, with 9 bases left between them. Germline V CDR1 and CDR2: SGHRS, YFSETQ. CDR3 length: 14 amino acids. CDR3 DNA: TGCGCCAGCAGCTTGTGGCTAGCGACAGATACGCAGTATTTT. Translation gives CASSLWLATDTQYF.

About this clone: Since a much larger clone is just one base distant, this may be a read error. The V and J genes are TRBV7-2 and TRBJ1-1; D is undetermined. The CDR3 consists of 14 residues. Germline CDR1 SGHTA, CDR2 FQGNSA. CDR3 DNA sequence: TGTGCCAGCAGCTTAGCTCGTACAATCACTGAAGCTTCCTTT. Residues: CASSLARTITEASF. Together with reference TRBV7-2 and TRBJ1-1, the CDR3 gives the full variable domain: GAGVSQSPSNKVTEKGKDVELRCDPISGHTALYWYRQSLGQGLEFLIYFQGNSAPDKSGLPSDRFSAERTGGSVSTLTIQRTQQEDSAVYLCASSLARTITEASFGQGTRLTVV.

The chain combines TRBV27 with TRBJ2-7; tentative D call: TRBD1 (5 bases). This CDR3 is built from 13 residues. V dropped 3 bases and J dropped 9 bases, with 15 bases sitting between them. Germline-derived CDR1 and CDR2 are MNHEY and SMNVEV (reference sequence). For the CDR3, the DNA is TGTGCCAGCAGTTTGTCTTTTTTAGGGGTGCAGTACTTC. Protein sequence: CASSLSFLGVQYF.

The V and J genes are TRBV30 and TRBJ2-7, with D perhaps given as TRBD1 or TRBD2 (5 bases each). V was cut by 3 bases and J by 4 bases, with 22 bases left in between. Germline-derived CDR1 and CDR2 are GTSNPN and SVGIG (reference sequence). The CDR3 extends over 16 amino acids. DNA for the CDR3: TGTGCCTGGAGCCCCAGACCCGGGACCCAAGTTTACGAGCAGTACTTC. This translates into CAWSPRPGTQVYEQYF. Drawing the rest from reference TRBV30 and TRBJ2-7, the complete variable domain is SQTIHQWPATLVQPVGSPLSLECTVEGTSNPNLYWYRQAAGRGLQLLFYSVGIGQISSEVPQNLSASRPQDRQFILSSKKLLLSDSGFYLCAWSPRPGTQVYEQYFGPGTRLTVT.

The V call is TRBV5-4, the J call TRBJ1-2; D unresolved. V lost 2 bases to trimming and J lost 4 bases, with 9 bases between them. The CDR3 has 13 residues. Germline V gives CDR1 SGHNT, CDR2 YYREEE (reference sequence). CDR3 sequence reads: CASSFAGAYGYTF. CDR3 coding DNA: TGTGCCAGCAGCTTCGCAGGAGCCTATGGCTACACCTTC.

The V gene is TRBV29-1, the J gene TRBJ1-2; D not certain. V was pared by 7 bases and J by 7 bases, with 19 bases between. CDR3 length: 13 amino acids. The germline V gene encodes CDR1 SQVTM and CDR2 ANQGSEA. This chain's CDR3 is CSGSLHRNSGYTF. CDR3 coding DNA: TGCAGCGGCAGCCTTCACAGAAACAGTGGCTACACCTTC.

In DNA form, the CDR3 reads TGTGCCAGCAGCCAAAAAGGGTCTTACAATGAGCAGTTCTTC. It encodes CASSQKGSYNEQFF. The chain uses TRBV14 and TRBJ2-1, with no clear D. From germline, CDR1 is SGHDN and CDR2 FVKESK. Trimming took off 2 bases at V and 4 bases at J, with 9 bases between the two ends. This CDR3 region has 14 residues.

This chain joins TRBV30 and TRBJ2-3; D is unresolved. This CDR3 comprises 12 residues. V was shortened by 3 bases and J by 4 bases, with 8 bases between the two germline ends. Germline V gene lookup returns CDR1 GTSNPN and CDR2 SVGIG (reference sequence). CDR3 amino acids: CAWSDVADTQYF. CDR3 DNA: TGTGCCTGGAGCGACGTTGCAGATACGCAGTATTTT.

The V gene is TRBV10-3, the J gene TRBJ2-3; 7 nucleotides agree with TRBD1. Per the germline V gene, CDR1 is ENHRY and CDR2 is SYGVKD. The CDR3 consists of 15 residues. The V gene end was trimmed by 6 bases and the J gene end by 0 bases; junction bases not matched to a gene: 6. CDR3 in amino acids: CAIRGTATSTDTQYF. Written as DNA, the CDR3 is TGTGCCATCAGGGGGACAGCCACTAGCACAGATACGCAGTATTTT.

The chain joins TRBV28 to TRBJ1-1; tentatively, D is TRBD1 (5 bases). The V end lost 9 bases, the J end lost 0 bases, and 20 bases lay between the germline ends. This CDR3 comprises 16 residues. Germline V lookup: CDR1 MDHEN, CDR2 SYDVKM. The CDR3 DNA follows: TGTGCCAGAGCCGCCTCCAGGGCCCTCATGAACACTGAAGCTTTCTTT. Residues: CARAASRALMNTEAFF.

In nucleotides, the CDR3 is TGTGCCACCCGGGCAGTGGATTCACCCCTCCACTTT. Translating it yields CATRAVDSPLHF. V is TRBV10-3 and J is TRBJ1-6; D is unclear. Deletions cut 10 bases from V and 8 bases from J, with 12 bases between. CDR3 size: 12 residues. CDR1 and CDR2 from the germline V gene are ENHRY and SYGVKD.

The chain carries TRBV11-2 and TRBJ1-1; possibly TRBD1 for D (6 bases). Trimming shortened V by 1 base and J by 7 bases, and 13 bases separated the two germline ends. CDR3 length equals 14 residues. CDR1 and CDR2 (germline): SGHAT, FQNNGV. CDR3 sequence: CASSLGGVTGEAFF. The CDR3, as DNA: TGTGCCAGCAGCTTAGGGGGGGTGACAGGTGAAGCTTTCTTT.